Each of the 27 T cell receptor beta chains below was sequenced from the same sample in a study of blood T cell repertoires in COVID-19. Assay: immunoSEQ multiplex PCR; the TCRdb copy retains only in-frame clones and omits some. The repertoire has hundreds of thousands of clones, approximately 91% of them found once; the top ten carry approximately 4.7%. Source material: PBMCs or T cells enriched from blood (not recorded which). The receptors originated from a man aged 60-69 years who had recovered from COVID-19.

The gene calls are TRBV7-6 and TRBJ1-3, with 8 positions matching TRBD1. V lost 4 bases, J lost 0 bases, and 5 bases stayed unmatched. The CDR3 totals 16 residues. Germline CDR1 reads SGHVS; CDR2 reads FNYEAQ. The CDR3 region is CASSYTTGGSGNTIYF. The CDR3 nucleotides are TGTGCCAGCAGCTACACCACAGGGGGCTCTGGAAACACCATATATTTT.

V is TRBV7-9 and J is TRBJ1-6; tentatively, D is TRBD1 (6 bases). Trimming cost V 0 bases and J 10 bases, with 10 bases left between them. In germline, CDR1 is SEHNR, CDR2 FQNEAQ (reference sequence). The CDR3 loop spans 14 amino acids. The CDR3 region is CASSLAAGDSPLHF. The CDR3, as DNA: TGTGCCAGCAGCTTAGCAGCAGGGGACTCACCCCTCCACTTT.

The chain recombines TRBV28 with TRBJ2-7; 8 nucleotides align to TRBD1. V gave up 6 bases and J gave up 6 bases; unmatched junction bases: 4. CDR1 and CDR2 (germline): MDHEN, SYDVKM. The CDR3 contains 12 residues. The CDR3 nucleotides read TGTGCCAGCAGAACTACAGGGGGCGAGCAGTACTTC. It encodes CASRTTGGEQYF.

This rearrangement joins TRBV4-1 to TRBJ2-7, with D unclear. The V end was cut by 3 bases, the J end by 0 bases, with 9 bases between. Germline V gene lookup returns CDR1 MGHRA and CDR2 YSYEKL. The CDR3 contains 14 residues. CDR3 DNA: TGCGCCAGCAGCCAGTCTAGGAACTCCTACGAGCAGTACTTC. It encodes CASSQSRNSYEQYF.

This clone was detected only once. The chain recombines TRBV25-1 with TRBJ2-1; D not resolved. V lost 1 base and J 4 bases, leaving 8 bases between the germline ends. CDR3 size: 14 residues. CDR1 is MGHDK and CDR2 is SYGVNS in the germline V gene. The CDR3 DNA is TGTGCCAGCAGTGAATCACTTTCTTACAATGAGCAGTTCTTC. Encoded protein: CASSESLSYNEQFF.

The CDR3 here is CSVEDLGGSSSYNEQFF. The CDR3 region has the DNA TGCAGCGTTGAAGATCTGGGAGGGTCGAGCTCCTACAATGAGCAGTTCTTC. The J gene is TRBJ2-1, the V gene TRBV29-1; TRBD2 matches 7 bases. This CDR3 spans 17 amino acids. V shed 0 bases and J 0 bases; nucleotides not matched to a gene: 8. Germline loops: CDR1 SQVTM, CDR2 ANQGSEA.

The chain has TRBV5-1 and TRBJ2-7, with D perhaps matching TRBD2 (5 bases). Germline CDR1 reads SGHRS; CDR2 reads YFSETQ. Trimming left V 0 bases short and J 7 bases short, with 17 bases between. CDR3 length: 15 residues. The CDR3 DNA sequence: TGCGCCAGCAGCTTGGTGCCGGACGGTGCGGGTGAGCAGTACTTC. Its protein product is CASSLVPDGAGEQYF.

V is TRBV11-2 and J is TRBJ2-2; D possibly corresponds to TRBD1 (6 bases). Trimming shortened V by 2 bases and J by 6 bases, and 13 bases separated the two germline ends. This CDR3 has 15 amino acids. Germline V CDR1 and CDR2: SGHAT, FQNNGV. This chain's CDR3 is CASSLFTGPAGELFF. The CDR3 DNA follows: TGTGCCAGCAGCTTATTCACAGGGCCTGCCGGGGAGCTGTTTTTT. Combining the CDR3 with reference TRBV11-2 and TRBJ2-2 gives the whole variable domain EAGVAQSPRYKIIEKRQSVAFWCNPISGHATLYWYQQILGQGPKLLIQFQNNGVVDDSQLPKDRFSAERLKGVDSTLKIQPAKLEDSAVYLCASSLFTGPAGELFFGEGSRLTVL.

The V and J genes are TRBV3-1 (or the pseudogene TRBV3-2) and TRBJ1-1; the match to TRBD1 covers 7 bases. V lost 5 bases and J lost 4; bases outside the gene matches: 10. The CDR3 sequence is 15 residues long. Germline loops: CDR1 LGHDT, CDR2 YNNKEL (reference sequence). In DNA form, the CDR3 reads TGTGCCAGCAGCACTTCGGACAGGCCTAGCACTGAAGCTTTCTTT. It encodes CASSTSDRPSTEAFF.

This sequence joins TRBV7-2 and TRBJ2-1; D is ambiguous. The germline V gene encodes CDR1 SGHTA and CDR2 FQGNSA. This CDR3 has 14 amino acids. The germline V and J ends were trimmed by 1 base and 5 bases, with 9 bases remaining between them. DNA of the CDR3: TGTGCCAGCAGCTTAGATTACTCGAACAATGAGCAGTTCTTC. It encodes CASSLDYSNNEQFF.

This clone turned up a few times. The J gene is TRBJ1-1, the V gene TRBV2; D is uncertain. The length of the CDR3 is 14 residues. CDR1 and CDR2 from the germline V gene are SNHLY and FYNNEI. V dropped 2 bases and J dropped 5 bases, with 12 bases sitting between them. In DNA, the CDR3 is TGTGCCAGCAGTGAATTCCGGGCGGGGACTGAAGCTTTCTTT. Residues: CASSEFRAGTEAFF.

The chain recombines TRBV4-2 with TRBJ1-6; D remains unclear. The CDR3 is 13 residues long. Germline V gene data show CDR1 as LGHNA and CDR2 as YNFKEQ. V was trimmed by 6 bases and J by 8 bases, leaving 11 bases between them. CDR3 region: CASSPGTHSPLHF. DNA of the CDR3: TGTGCCAGCAGTCCGGGAACCCATTCACCCCTCCACTTT.

The chain uses TRBV19 and TRBJ1-5; the D gene is possibly TRBD1 (6 bases). V was pared by 8 bases and J by 5 bases, with 19 bases between. This CDR3 has 15 residues. The germline gives CDR1 LNHDA, CDR2 SQIVND (reference sequence). CDR3 DNA sequence: TGTGCCAGTCGACGCCAGGGGCGGGAGGATCAGCCCCAGCATTTT. Protein: CASRRQGREDQPQHF.

The CDR3 bases are TGTGCCAGCAGCTTTGGGAGACAGGGTGGTGAAAAACTGTTTTTT. It yields the protein CASSFGRQGGEKLFF. The chain links TRBV5-6 to TRBJ1-4; 7 bases are shared with TRBD1. V lost 2 bases and J lost 7; bases outside the gene matches: 8. This CDR3 spans 15 amino acids. Germline V gives CDR1 SGHDT, CDR2 YYEEEE.

The V and J genes are TRBV18 and TRBJ2-7, with TRBD1 matching 9 bases. V trimming: 2 bases; J trimming: 5 bases; junction bases outside the gene matches: 10. This CDR3 has 16 amino acids. The V gene's germline CDR1 is KGHSH and CDR2 LQKENI. The CDR3 DNA reads as TGTGCCAGCTCACCAGCAAGACAGGGGGGATTCCACGAGCAGTACTTC. This translates into CASSPARQGGFHEQYF.

J is TRBJ2-5 and V is TRBV5-1; TRBD2 matches at 7 bases. CDR3 length equals 14 residues. The junction had 6 bases not matched to a gene; V was cut back by 5 bases and J by 2 bases. The germline gives CDR1 SGHRS, CDR2 YFSETQ. The DNA of the CDR3 is TGCGCCAGCAGAGGTACTAGCGCTCAAGAGACCCAGTACTTC. Translation gives CASRGTSAQETQYF.

The table lists this clone with a count of one. The chain combines TRBV6-1 with TRBJ2-1; 7 positions match TRBD2. The CDR3 spans 17 residues. Germline CDR1 and CDR2: MNHNS and SASEGT. V lost 2 bases, J lost 1 base, and 8 bases stayed unmatched. CDR3 amino acids: CASSELGEGWSYNEQFF. The CDR3 coding sequence is TGTGCCAGCAGTGAATTGGGGGAGGGTTGGTCCTACAATGAGCAGTTCTTC.

A remark on this clone: The germline gene is not matched at one end of the junction; a read error may be the cause. The chain combines TRBV5-1 with TRBJ2-1; TRBD2 matches at 9 bases. The CDR3 extends over 12 amino acids. Germline assignment: CDR1 SGHRS and CDR2 YFSETQ. CDR3 nucleotides: TGCGCCAGCAGCTTCGATCCGGGACTAGCCGTCTTC. Encoded protein: CASSFDPGLAVF.

V gene TRBV23-1 combines with J gene TRBJ2-1, with D uncertain. TRBV23-1 is placed among ORFs of uncertain function. The germline V and J ends were trimmed by 5 bases and 15 bases, with 5 bases remaining between them. The CDR3 covers 8 residues. CDR3 sequence (DNA): TGCGCCAGCAGTTACGGGTTCTTC. It yields the protein CASSYGFF.

The rearrangement links TRBV24-1 to TRBJ2-7; D is perhaps TRBD1 (5 bases). Deletions cut 4 bases from V and 7 bases from J, with 7 bases between. CDR1 and CDR2 from the germline V gene are KGHDR and SFDVKD. The CDR3 is 11 residues long. The CDR3 is CATSERGEQYF. The CDR3 DNA reads TGTGCCACCAGTGAAAGGGGAGAGCAGTACTTC.

In this sample, this clone turned up once. The chain links TRBV4-1 to TRBJ2-2, with unresolved D. Trimming shortened V by 4 bases and J by 3 bases, and 6 bases separated the two germline ends. The CDR3 is 13 residues long. From germline, CDR1 is MGHRA and CDR2 YSYEKL. The CDR3: CASSRTDTGELFF. DNA for the CDR3: TGCGCCAGCAGCCGAACAGACACCGGGGAGCTGTTTTTT.

The chain uses TRBV19 and TRBJ1-5; no clear D. CDR1 and CDR2 from the germline V gene are LNHDA and SQIVND (reference sequence). V lost 3 bases and J lost 4, with 7 bases in between. This CDR3 is 13 amino acids long. The CDR3, as DNA: TGTGCCAGTAGTATTGGGGAGAATCAGCCCCAGCATTTT. Protein: CASSIGENQPQHF. The whole variable domain, remainder taken from reference TRBV19 and TRBJ1-5, is DGGITQSPKYLFRKEGQNVTLSCEQNLNHDAMYWYRQDPGQGLRLIYYSQIVNDFQKGDIAEGYSVSREKKESFPLTVTSAQKNPTAFYLCASSIGENQPQHFGDGTRLSIL.

The V call is TRBV27, the J call TRBJ2-2; TRBD1 is a possible D gene (6 bases). The CDR3 covers 17 residues. V was pared by 4 bases and J by 5 bases, with 20 bases between. The germline CDR1 and CDR2 sequences are MNHEY and SMNVEV (reference sequence). CDR3 loop: CASSSVLIAGETGELFF. CDR3 sequence (DNA): TGTGCCAGCAGTTCCGTCCTCATCGCAGGGGAAACCGGGGAGCTGTTTTTT.

This clone was observed once. V gene TRBV5-1 combines with J gene TRBJ1-3; D is possibly TRBD1 (5 bases). The CDR3 is made up of 14 amino acids. Looked up from germline, CDR1 is SGHRS and CDR2 is YFSETQ. Trimming pared 1 base from V and 2 bases from J, leaving 7 bases between. In nucleotides, the CDR3 is TGCGCCAGCAGCTTGTCAGGGACTGGAAACACCATATATTTT. This translates into CASSLSGTGNTIYF.

V usage is TRBV6-5 and J usage is TRBJ2-5; TRBD2 matches at 7 bases. The CDR3 is made up of 16 amino acids. Germline CDR1 MNHEY, CDR2 SVGAGI. Losses at the gene ends were 0 bases for V and 4 bases for J; bases not matched to a gene: 8. The CDR3 DNA is TGTGCCAGCAGTTACTCGAACTGGGGCGGGAGAGAGACCCAGTACTTC. Translation gives CASSYSNWGGRETQYF.

This clone has just one count. The chain has TRBV7-2 and TRBJ1-6, with 7 bases matching TRBD1. Germline V gives CDR1 SGHTA, CDR2 FQGNSA. The CDR3 is 17 amino acids. V shed 5 bases and J 4 bases; nucleotides not matched to a gene: 11. The CDR3 is CASSPIWTGNYNSPLHF. In nucleotides, the CDR3 is TGTGCCAGCAGCCCCATTTGGACAGGAAATTATAATTCACCCCTCCACTTT.

The CDR3 DNA reads as TGTGCCAGCAGCCACGCCCAAGGGACTAGCGGGAGAAGCGAGCAGTACTTC. Its translation: CASSHAQGTSGRSEQYF. This sequence joins TRBV6-2 or TRBV6-3 and TRBJ2-7; TRBD2 agrees at 14 bases. Germline assignment: CDR1 MNHEY and CDR2 SVGEGT. V lost 6 bases to trimming and J lost 6 bases; unmatched junction nucleotides: 13. The CDR3 covers 17 residues.